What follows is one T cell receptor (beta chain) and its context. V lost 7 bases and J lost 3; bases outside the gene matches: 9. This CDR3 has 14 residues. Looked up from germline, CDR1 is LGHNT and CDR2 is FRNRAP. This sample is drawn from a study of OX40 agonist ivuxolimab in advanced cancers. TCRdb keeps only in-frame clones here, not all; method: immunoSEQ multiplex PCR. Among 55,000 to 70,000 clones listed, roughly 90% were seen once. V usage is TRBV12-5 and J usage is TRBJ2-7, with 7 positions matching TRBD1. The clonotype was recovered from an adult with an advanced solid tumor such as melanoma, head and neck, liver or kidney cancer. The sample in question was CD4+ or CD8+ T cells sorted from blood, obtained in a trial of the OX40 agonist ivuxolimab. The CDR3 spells CASAWDSSYYEQYF. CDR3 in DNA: TGTGCTAGTGCCTGGGACAGTTCCTACTACGAGCAGTACTTC.